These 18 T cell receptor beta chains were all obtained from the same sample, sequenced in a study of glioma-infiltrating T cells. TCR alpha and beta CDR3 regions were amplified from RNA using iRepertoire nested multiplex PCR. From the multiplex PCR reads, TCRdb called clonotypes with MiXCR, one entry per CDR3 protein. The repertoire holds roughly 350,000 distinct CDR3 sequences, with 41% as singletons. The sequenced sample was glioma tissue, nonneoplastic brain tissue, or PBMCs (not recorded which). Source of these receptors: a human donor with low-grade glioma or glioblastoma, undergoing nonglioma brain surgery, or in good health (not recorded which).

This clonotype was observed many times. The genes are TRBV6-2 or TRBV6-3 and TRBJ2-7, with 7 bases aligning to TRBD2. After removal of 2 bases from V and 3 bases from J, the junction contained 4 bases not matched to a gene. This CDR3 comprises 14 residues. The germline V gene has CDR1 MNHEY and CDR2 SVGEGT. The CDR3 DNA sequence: TGTGCCAGCAGTTACGGGACTACACACTACGAGCAGTACTTC. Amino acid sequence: CASSYGTTHYEQYF.

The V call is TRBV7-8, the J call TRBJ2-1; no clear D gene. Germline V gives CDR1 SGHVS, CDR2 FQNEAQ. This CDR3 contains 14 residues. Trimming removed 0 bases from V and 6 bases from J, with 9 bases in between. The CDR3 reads CASSLALTPNEQFF. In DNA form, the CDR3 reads TGTGCCAGCAGCTTAGCGCTAACCCCCAATGAGCAGTTCTTC.

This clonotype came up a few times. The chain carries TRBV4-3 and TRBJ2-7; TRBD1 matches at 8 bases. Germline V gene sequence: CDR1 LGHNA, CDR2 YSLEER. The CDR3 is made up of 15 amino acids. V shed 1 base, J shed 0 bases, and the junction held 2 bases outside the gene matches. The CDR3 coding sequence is TGCGCCAGCAGCCAAGGGACAGGGATCTCCTACGAGCAGTACTTC. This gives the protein CASSQGTGISYEQYF.

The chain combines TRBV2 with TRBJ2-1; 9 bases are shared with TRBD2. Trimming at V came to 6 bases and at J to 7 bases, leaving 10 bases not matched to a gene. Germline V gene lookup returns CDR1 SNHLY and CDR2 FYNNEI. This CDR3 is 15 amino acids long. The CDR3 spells CASRYSGTSLNEQFF. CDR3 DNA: TGTGCCAGCAGATATTCCGGGACTAGCTTGAATGAGCAGTTCTTC.

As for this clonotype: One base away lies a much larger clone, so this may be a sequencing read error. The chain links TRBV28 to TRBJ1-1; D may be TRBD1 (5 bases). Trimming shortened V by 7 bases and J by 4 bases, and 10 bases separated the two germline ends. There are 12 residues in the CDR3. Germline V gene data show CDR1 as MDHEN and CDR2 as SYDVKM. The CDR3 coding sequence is TGTGCCAGCAAGCACGGGGGCACTGAAGCTTTCTTT. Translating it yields CASKHGGTEAFF.

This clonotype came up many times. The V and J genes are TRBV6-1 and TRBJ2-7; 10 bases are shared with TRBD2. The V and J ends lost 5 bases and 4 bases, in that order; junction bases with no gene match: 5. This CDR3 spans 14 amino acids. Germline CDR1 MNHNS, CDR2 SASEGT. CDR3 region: CASSLAGGVYEQYF. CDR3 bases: TGTGCCAGCAGTTTAGCGGGAGGCGTGTACGAGCAGTACTTC.

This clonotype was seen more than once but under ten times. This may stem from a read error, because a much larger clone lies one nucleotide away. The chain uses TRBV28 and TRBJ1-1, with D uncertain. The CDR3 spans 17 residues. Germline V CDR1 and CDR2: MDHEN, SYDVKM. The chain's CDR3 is CVSSLPPMLTLRSEAFF. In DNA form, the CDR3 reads TGTGTCAGCAGTTTACCACCAATGTTGACGCTGAGGTCTGAAGCTTTCTTT.

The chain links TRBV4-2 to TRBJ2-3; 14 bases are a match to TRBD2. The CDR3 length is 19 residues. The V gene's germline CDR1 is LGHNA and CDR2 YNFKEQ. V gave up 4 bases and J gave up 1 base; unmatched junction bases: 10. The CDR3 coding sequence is TGTGCCAGCAGCCTAGGACTAGCGGGAGGAGGGAGCGGCACAGATACGCAGTATTTT. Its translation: CASSLGLAGGGSGTDTQYF.

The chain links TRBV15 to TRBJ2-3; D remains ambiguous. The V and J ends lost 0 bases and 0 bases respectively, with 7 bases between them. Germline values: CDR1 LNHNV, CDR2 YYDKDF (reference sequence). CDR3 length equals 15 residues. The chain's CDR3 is CATSRDFLSTDTQYF. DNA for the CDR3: TGTGCCACCAGCAGAGATTTTCTTAGCACAGATACGCAGTATTTT.

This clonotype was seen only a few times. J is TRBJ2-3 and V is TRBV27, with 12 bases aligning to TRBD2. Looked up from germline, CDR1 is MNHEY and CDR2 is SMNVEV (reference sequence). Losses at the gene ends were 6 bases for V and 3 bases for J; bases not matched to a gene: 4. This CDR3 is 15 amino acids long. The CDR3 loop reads CASSSLAGGTDTQYF. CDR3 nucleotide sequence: TGTGCCAGCAGCTCGCTAGCGGGAGGGACAGATACGCAGTATTTT.

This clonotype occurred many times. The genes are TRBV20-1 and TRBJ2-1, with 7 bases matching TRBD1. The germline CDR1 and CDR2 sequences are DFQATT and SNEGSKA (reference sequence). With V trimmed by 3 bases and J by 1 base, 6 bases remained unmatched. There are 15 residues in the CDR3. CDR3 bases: TGCAGTGCTAGCCGGGGACAGCAATCCTACAATGAGCAGTTCTTC. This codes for CSASRGQQSYNEQFF.

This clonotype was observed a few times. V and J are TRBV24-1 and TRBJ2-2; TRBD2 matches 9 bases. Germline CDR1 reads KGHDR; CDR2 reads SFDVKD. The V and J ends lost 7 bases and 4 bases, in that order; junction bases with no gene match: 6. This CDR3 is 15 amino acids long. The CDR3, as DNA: TGTGCCACCAGCGTAGCGGGAGCAGGCACCGGGGAGCTGTTTTTT. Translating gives CATSVAGAGTGELFF.

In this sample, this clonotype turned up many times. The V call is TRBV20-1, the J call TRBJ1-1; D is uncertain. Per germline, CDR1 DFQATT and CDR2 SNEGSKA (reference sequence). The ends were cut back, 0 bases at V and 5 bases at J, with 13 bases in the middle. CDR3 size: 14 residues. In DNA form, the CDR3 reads TGCAGTGCTAGAGATATCCTTAGAGGGACTGAAGCTTTCTTT. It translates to CSARDILRGTEAFF.

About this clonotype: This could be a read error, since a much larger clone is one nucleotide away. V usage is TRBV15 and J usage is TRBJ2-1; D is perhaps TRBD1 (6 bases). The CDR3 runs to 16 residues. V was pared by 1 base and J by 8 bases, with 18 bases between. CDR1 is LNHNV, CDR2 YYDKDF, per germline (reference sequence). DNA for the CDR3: TGTGCCACCAGCAGAGCCCCCATCAGGGGCTTCGATGAGCAGTTCTTC. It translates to CATSRAPIRGFDEQFF.

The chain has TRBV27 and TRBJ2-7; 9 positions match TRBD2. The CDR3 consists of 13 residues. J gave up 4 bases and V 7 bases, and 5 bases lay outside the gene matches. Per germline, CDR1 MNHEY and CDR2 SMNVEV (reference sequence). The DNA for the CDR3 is TGTGCCAGCAATAGCGGGAGAGGTTACGAGCAGTACTTC. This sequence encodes CASNSGRGYEQYF.

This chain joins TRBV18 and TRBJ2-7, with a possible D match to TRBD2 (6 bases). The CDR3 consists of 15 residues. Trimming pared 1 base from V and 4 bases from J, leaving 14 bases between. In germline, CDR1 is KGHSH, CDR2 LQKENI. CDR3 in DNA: TGTGCCAGCTCACCACGAGGGACTGATCTATACGAGCAGTACTTC. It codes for CASSPRGTDLYEQYF.

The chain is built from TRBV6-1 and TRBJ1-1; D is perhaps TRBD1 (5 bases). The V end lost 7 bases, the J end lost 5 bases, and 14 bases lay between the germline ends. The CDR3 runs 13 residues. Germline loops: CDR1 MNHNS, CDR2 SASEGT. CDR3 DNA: TGTGCCAGCACCCCCTTGGGGCGAACTGAAGCTTTCTTT. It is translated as CASTPLGRTEAFF.

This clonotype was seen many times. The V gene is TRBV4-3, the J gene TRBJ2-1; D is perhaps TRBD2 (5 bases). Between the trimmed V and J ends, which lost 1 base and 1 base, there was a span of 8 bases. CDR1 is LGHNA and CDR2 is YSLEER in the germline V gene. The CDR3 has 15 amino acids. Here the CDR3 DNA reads TGCGCCAGCAGCCAAGTAGAGGGTTCCTACAATGAGCAGTTCTTC. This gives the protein CASSQVEGSYNEQFF.